This paragraph reports one T cell receptor (beta chain). Antigen specificity is unknown. V was pared by 4 bases and J by 4 bases, with 11 bases of the junction left unmatched. CDR1 and CDR2 from the germline V gene are LNHDA and SQIVND (reference sequence). The CDR3 extends over 17 amino acids. Libraries were prepared by immunoSEQ multiplex PCR; TCRdb keeps only in-frame clonotypes and omits some of them. Of about 13,000 clones listed, about 90% are singletons. Approximately 33 ml of blood was drawn into EDTA tubes. The entry originates in a study of untreated major depressive disorder. Study results and caveats: A comparatively small sample limits the generalizability of these findings. Sequencing comparisons covered only three preselected Vbeta families. Private clones made up every subject's top five TRBV05-01 clones. CD4+ T cells from depressed patients used TRBV05-01 (Vbeta 5.1) more often than controls.

The specimen was CD4+ T cells from PBMCs. The genes are TRBV19 and TRBJ1-2, with TRBD1 matching 11 bases. This TCR came from a man aged 25 to 45 with major depressive disorder. Here the CDR3 DNA reads TGTGCCAGTAGTAGAAGGGACAGGGGGATCTCCGGCTATGGCTACACCTTC. This translates into CASSRRDRGISGYGYTF.